This T cell receptor beta chain was obtained from a study of blood T cells in healthy people across ages. Study-level points and caveats: Total diversity from one million sequenced T cells was likely underestimated.

They isolated at least 7 million PBMCs from each sample. Using a J-beta primer mix together with a sample-barcoded 5' primer, a second PCR was run for about 7 to 12 cycles. Every cDNA was tagged by a template-switch adaptor with 12 random nucleotides. Sequencing yielded, for each sample, at least 3 million paired-end reads carrying CDR3. TCRdb recomputed calls from the 5' RACE reads with MiXCR, one row per CDR3 protein. The sample carries approximately 830,000 distinct CDR3 sequences, under 80% recorded once. The CDR3 contains 10 residues. Germline CDR1 is SQVTM and CDR2 is ANQGSEA. V was shortened by 6 bases and J by 7 bases, with 8 bases between the two germline ends. Comment on this clonotype: Its antigen is as yet unknown.

Sequences were obtained from blood. This sequence originates from a man under 40 in good health. The chain is built from TRBV29-1 and TRBJ2-3, with no clear D. The CDR3 DNA is TGCAGCGTCCAGGAATATACGCAGTATTTT. The encoded protein is CSVQEYTQYF.